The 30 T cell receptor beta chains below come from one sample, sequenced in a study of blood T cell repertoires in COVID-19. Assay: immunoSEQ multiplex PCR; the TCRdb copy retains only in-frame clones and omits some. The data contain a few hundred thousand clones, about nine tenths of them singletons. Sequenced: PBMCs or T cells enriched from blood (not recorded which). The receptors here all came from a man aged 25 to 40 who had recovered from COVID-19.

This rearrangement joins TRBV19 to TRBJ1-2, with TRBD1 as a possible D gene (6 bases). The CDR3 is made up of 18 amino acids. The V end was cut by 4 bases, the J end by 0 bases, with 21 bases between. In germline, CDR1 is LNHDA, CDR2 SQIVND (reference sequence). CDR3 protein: CASSTKGRQEQANYGYTF. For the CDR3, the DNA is TGTGCCAGTAGTACTAAGGGGAGACAGGAACAAGCTAACTATGGCTACACCTTC.

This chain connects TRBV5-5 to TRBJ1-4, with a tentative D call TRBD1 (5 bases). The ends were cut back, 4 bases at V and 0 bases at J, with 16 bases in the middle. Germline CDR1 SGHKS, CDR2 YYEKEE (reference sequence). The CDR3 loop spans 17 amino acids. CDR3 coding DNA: TGTGCCAGCAGCGCGTGGATTCTGGGGCCAACTAATGAAAAACTGTTTTTT. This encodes CASSAWILGPTNEKLFF.

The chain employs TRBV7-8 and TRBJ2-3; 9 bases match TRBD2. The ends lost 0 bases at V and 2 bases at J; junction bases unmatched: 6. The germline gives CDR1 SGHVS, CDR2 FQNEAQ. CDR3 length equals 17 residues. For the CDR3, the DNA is TGTGCCAGCAGCTTAGCGTGGCTAGCGGGAACCACAGATACGCAGTATTTT. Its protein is CASSLAWLAGTTDTQYF.

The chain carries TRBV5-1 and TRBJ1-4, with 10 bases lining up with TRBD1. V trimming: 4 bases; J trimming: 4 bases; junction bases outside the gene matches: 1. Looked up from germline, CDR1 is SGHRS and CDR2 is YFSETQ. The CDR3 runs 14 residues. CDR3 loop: CASSRDRGNEKLFF. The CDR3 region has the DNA TGCGCCAGCAGCCGGGACAGGGGTAATGAAAAACTGTTTTTT.

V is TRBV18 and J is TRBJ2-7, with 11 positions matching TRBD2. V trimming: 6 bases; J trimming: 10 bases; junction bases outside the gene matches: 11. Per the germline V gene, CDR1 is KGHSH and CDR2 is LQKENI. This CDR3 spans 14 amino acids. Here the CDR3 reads CASSPTSGTQSQYF. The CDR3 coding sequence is TGTGCCAGCTCTCCGACTAGCGGGACGCAAAGTCAGTACTTC.

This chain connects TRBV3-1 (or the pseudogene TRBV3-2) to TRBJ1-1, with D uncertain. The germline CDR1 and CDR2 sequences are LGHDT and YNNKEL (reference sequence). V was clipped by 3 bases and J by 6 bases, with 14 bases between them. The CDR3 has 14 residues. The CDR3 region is CASSHGYFTAEAFF. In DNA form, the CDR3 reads TGTGCCAGCAGCCACGGGTATTTTACCGCTGAAGCTTTCTTT.

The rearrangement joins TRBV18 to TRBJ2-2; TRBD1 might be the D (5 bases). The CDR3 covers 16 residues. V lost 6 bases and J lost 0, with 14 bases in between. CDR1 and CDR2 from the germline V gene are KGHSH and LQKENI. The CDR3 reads CASSPTGRANTGELFF. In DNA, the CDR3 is TGTGCCAGCTCCCCGACGGGCAGGGCGAACACCGGGGAGCTGTTTTTT.

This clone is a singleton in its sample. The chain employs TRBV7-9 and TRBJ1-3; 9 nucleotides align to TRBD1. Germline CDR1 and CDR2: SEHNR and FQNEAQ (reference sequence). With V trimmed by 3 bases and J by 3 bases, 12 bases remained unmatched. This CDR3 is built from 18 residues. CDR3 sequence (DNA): TGTGCCAGCAGCTTTGTCGGGACAGGGCTTTTAATTGGAAACACCATATATTTT. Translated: CASSFVGTGLLIGNTIYF. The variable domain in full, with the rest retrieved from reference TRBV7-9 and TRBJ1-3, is DTGVSQNPRHKITKRGQNVTFRCDPISEHNRLYWYRQTLGQGPEFLTYFQNEAQLEKSRLLSDRFSAERPKGSFSTLEIQRTEQGDSAMYLCASSFVGTGLLIGNTIYFGEGSWLTVV.

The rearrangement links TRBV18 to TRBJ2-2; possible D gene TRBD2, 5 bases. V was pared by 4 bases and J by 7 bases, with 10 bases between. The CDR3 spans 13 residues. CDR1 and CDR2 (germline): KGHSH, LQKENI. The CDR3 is CASSLLGDGELFF. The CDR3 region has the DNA TGTGCCAGCTCACTGCTGGGAGACGGGGAGCTGTTTTTT.

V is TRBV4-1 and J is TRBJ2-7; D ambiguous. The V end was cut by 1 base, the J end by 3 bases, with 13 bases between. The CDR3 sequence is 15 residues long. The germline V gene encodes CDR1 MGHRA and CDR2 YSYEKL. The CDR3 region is CASSQALGLSYEQYF. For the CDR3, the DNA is TGCGCCAGCAGCCAAGCGTTGGGCCTGAGCTACGAGCAGTACTTC.

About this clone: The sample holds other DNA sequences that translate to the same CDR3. The CDR3 is CASSLGSYEQYF. CDR3 coding DNA: TGTGCCAGCAGTTTGGGGAGCTACGAGCAGTACTTC. V and J are TRBV12-3 or TRBV12-4 and TRBJ2-7; a weak D match, TRBD2 (5 bases). This CDR3 spans 12 amino acids. V was trimmed by 3 bases and J by 3 bases, leaving 6 bases between them.

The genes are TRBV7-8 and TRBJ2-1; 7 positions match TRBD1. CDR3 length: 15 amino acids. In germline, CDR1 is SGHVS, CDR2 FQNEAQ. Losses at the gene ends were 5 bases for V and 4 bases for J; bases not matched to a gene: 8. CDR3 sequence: CASSPAGTAYNEQFF. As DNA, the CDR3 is TGTGCCAGCAGCCCAGCCGGGACAGCATACAATGAGCAGTTCTTC.

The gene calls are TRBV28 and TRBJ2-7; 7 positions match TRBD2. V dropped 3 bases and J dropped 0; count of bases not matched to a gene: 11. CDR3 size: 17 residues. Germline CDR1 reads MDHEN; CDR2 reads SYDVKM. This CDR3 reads CASSLADSGTISYEQYF. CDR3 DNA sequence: TGTGCCAGCAGTTTGGCGGACTCCGGGACTATCTCCTACGAGCAGTACTTC.

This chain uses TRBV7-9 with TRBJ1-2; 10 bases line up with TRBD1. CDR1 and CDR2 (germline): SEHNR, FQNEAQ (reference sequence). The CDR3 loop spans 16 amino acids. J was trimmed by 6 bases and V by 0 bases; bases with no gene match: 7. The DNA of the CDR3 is TGTGCCAGCAGCTTAGCGCCATCCGGGACAGGGGATGGCTACACCTTC. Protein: CASSLAPSGTGDGYTF.

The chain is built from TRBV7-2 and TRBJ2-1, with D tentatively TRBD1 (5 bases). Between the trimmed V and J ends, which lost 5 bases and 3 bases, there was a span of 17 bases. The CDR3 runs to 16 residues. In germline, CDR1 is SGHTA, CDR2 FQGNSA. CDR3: CASSALDRDDYNEQFF. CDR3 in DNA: TGTGCCAGCAGCGCCCTTGACAGAGACGACTACAATGAGCAGTTCTTC.

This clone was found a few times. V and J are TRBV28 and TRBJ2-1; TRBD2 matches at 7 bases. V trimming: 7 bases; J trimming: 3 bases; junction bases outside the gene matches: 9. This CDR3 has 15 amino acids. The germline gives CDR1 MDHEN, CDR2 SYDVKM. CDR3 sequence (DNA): TGTGCCAGCATGACTAGCCGAAGGCACTACAATGAGCAGTTCTTC. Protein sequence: CASMTSRRHYNEQFF.

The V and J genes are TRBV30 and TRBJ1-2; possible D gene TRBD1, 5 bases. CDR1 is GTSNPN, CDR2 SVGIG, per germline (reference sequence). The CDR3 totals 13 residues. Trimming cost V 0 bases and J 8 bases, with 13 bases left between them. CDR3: CAWSVIAGKGYTF. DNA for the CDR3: TGTGCCTGGAGTGTAATCGCAGGGAAGGGCTACACCTTC.

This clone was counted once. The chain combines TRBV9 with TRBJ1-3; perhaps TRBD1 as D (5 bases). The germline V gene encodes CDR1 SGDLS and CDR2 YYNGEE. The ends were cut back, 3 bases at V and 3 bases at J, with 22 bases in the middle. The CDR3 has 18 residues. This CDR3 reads CASSDGPGLTKSGNTIYF. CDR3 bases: TGTGCCAGCAGCGATGGCCCGGGACTTACAAAGAGTGGAAACACCATATATTTT.

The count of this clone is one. The CDR3 reads CASSLSQAQIAFF. In DNA form, the CDR3 reads TGTGCCAGCAGTTTGAGTCAGGCACAGATCGCTTTCTTT. The rearrangement uses TRBV28 and TRBJ1-1, with unresolved D. The V end was cut by 3 bases, the J end by 11 bases, with 16 bases between. From germline, CDR1 is MDHEN and CDR2 SYDVKM. This CDR3 has 13 residues.

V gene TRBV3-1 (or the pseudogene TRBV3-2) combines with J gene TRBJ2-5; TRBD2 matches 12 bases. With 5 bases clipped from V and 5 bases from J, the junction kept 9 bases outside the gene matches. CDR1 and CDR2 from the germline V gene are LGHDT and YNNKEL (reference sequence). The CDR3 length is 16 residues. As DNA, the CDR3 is TGTGCCAGCAGCTTACCTAGCGGGGGGGCGGCTGAGACCCAGTACTTC. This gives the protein CASSLPSGGAAETQYF.

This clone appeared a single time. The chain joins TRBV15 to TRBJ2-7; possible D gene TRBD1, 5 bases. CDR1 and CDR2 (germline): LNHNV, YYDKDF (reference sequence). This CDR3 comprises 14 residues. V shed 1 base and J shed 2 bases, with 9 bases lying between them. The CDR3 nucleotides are TGTGCCACCAGCAGAGGCCAGGGAACCTACGAGCAGTACTTC. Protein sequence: CATSRGQGTYEQYF.

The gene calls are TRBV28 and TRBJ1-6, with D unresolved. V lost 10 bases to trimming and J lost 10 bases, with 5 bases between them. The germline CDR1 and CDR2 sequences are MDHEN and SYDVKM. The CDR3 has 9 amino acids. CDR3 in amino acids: CATTSPLHF. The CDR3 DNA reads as TGTGCCACTACCTCACCCCTCCACTTT.

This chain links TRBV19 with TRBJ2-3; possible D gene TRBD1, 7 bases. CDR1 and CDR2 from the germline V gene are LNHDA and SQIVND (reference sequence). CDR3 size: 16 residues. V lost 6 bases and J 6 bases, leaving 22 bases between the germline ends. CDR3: CASSEYEGPGGDTQYF. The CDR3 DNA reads TGTGCCAGTAGCGAATACGAGGGACCAGGGGGGGATACGCAGTATTTT.

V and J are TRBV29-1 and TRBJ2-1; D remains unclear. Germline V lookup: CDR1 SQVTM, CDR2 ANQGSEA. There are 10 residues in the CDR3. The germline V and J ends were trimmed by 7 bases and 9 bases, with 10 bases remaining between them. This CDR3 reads CSAATGEQFF. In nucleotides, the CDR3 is TGCAGCGCTGCAACTGGTGAGCAGTTCTTC.

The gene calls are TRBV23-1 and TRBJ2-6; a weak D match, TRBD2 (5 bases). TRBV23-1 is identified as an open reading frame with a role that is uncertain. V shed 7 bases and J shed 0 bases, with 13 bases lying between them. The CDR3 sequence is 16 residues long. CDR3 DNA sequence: TGCGCCAGCACCGCCGGACGGGGCTCTGGGGCCAACGTCCTGACTTTC. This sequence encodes CASTAGRGSGANVLTF.

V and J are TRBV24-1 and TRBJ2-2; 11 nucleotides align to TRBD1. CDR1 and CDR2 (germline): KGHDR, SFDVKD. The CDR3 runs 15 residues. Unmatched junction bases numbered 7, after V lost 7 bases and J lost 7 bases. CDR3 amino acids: CATSGQGAFGGELFF. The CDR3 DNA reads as TGTGCCACCAGCGGACAGGGGGCATTCGGCGGGGAGCTGTTTTTT.

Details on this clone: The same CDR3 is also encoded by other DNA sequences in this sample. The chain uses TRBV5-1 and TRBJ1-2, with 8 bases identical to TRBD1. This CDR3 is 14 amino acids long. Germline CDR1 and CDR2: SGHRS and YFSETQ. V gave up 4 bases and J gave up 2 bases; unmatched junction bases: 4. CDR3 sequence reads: CASSPQGANYGYTF. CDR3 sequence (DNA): TGCGCCAGCAGCCCTCAGGGGGCCAACTATGGCTACACCTTC.

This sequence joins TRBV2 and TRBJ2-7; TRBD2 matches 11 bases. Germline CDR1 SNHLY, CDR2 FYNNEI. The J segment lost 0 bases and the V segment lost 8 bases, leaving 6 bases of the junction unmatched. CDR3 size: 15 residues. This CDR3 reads CASFSTSGNSYEQYF. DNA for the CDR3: TGTGCCAGCTTCTCGACTAGCGGGAACTCCTACGAGCAGTACTTC.

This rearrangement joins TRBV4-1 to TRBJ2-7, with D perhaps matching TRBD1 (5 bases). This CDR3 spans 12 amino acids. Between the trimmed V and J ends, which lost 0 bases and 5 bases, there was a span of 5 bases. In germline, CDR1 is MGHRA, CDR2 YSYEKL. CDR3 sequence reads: CASSQDRDEQYF. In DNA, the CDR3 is TGCGCCAGCAGCCAAGACAGGGACGAGCAGTACTTC.

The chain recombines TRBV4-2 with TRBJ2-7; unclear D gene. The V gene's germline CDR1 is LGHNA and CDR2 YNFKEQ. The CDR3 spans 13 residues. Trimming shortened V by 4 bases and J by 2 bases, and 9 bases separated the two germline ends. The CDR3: CASSPKLAYEQYF. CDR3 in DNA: TGTGCCAGCAGCCCAAAGCTTGCCTACGAGCAGTACTTC.